These 20 T cell receptor beta chains originate from one sample sequenced in a study of regulatory T cells in long-lasting Graves disease. Specified time point: persistent/refractory GD, antithyroid drugs over 5 years with positive TRAb. There was RNA extracted from PBMCs, and the TCR library was made from it. iRepertoire HTBI primers and Arm-PCR of CDR3 regions built TCR beta libraries. TCRdb itself ran the multiplex PCR reads through MiXCR, one entry per CDR3 protein. The sample contains 400,000 to 600,000 distinct CDR3 sequences, 20% to 25% of which appear only once. Sequencing was performed on peripheral blood mononuclear cells (PBMCs), taken when the disease was refractory, from a patient treated with antithyroid drugs. These receptor sequences come from a female donor with Graves disease.

This rearrangement joins TRBV27 to TRBJ2-7; D is unresolved. Trimming pared 4 bases from V and 0 bases from J, leaving 10 bases between. The CDR3 is 14 amino acids. Germline-derived CDR1 and CDR2 are MNHEY and SMNVEV (reference sequence). The CDR3 DNA is TGTGCCAGCAGTTACCGGCAAAACTCCTACGAGCAGTACTTC. Protein sequence: CASSYRQNSYEQYF.

This clonotype was detected ten times or more. The rearrangement links TRBV7-8 to TRBJ2-5; 8 bases are shared with TRBD1. V shed 3 bases, J shed 5 bases, and the junction held 2 bases outside the gene matches. Germline lookup yields CDR1 SGHVS and CDR2 FQNEAQ. The CDR3 is 13 residues long. The CDR3 nucleotides are TGTGCCAGCAGCTTCTACAGGGGGGAGACCCAGTACTTC. It is translated as CASSFYRGETQYF.

This clonotype was seen at least ten times. The chain uses TRBV12-3 or TRBV12-4 and TRBJ1-5; D gene uncertain. The CDR3 spans 12 residues. Trimming left V 4 bases short and J 5 bases short, with 6 bases between. In nucleotides, the CDR3 is TGTGCCAGCAGTTCAAACTATCAGCCCCAGCATTTT. Its protein is CASSSNYQPQHF.

The sample holds many counts of this clonotype. The genes are TRBV6-2 or TRBV6-3 and TRBJ2-7; no reliable D call. Deletions cut 6 bases from V and 5 bases from J, with 11 bases between. This CDR3 is built from 12 residues. Germline assignment: CDR1 MNHEY and CDR2 SVGEGT. The CDR3 reads CASRTDSHEQYF. DNA for the CDR3: TGTGCCAGCAGGACCGACTCGCACGAGCAGTACTTC.

The rearrangement uses TRBV12-3 or TRBV12-4 and TRBJ2-4; the D gene is possibly TRBD2 (6 bases). The V gene lost 6 bases and the J gene lost 7 bases, with 16 bases spanning the gap. This CDR3 contains 14 residues. In nucleotides, the CDR3 is TGTGCCAGCAGACACAAGCGCGGGAAGAACATTCAGTACTTC. This sequence encodes CASRHKRGKNIQYF.

The V and J genes are TRBV28 and TRBJ2-7; D could derive from TRBD1 or TRBD2 (5 bases each). The CDR3 consists of 16 residues. V shed 5 bases and J shed 2 bases, with 19 bases lying between them. CDR1 and CDR2 (germline): MDHEN, SYDVKM. The CDR3 DNA follows: TGTGCCAGCAGTGCCCGGGTGAGGGGCCGCGCCTACGAGCAGTACTTC. Amino acid sequence: CASSARVRGRAYEQYF.

The sample holds a few counts of this clonotype. The chain is built from TRBV7-9 and TRBJ2-4; weak D call: TRBD2 (6 bases). V was pared by 2 bases and J by 0 bases, with 20 bases between. CDR1 is SEHNR and CDR2 is FQNEAQ in the germline V gene (reference sequence). The length of the CDR3 is 19 residues. CDR3 sequence reads: CASSLWGDAMGLAKNIQYF. DNA of the CDR3: TGTGCCAGCAGCTTATGGGGGGACGCGATGGGTTTAGCCAAAAACATTCAGTACTTC.

This clonotype appeared a few times. The chain employs TRBV3-1 and TRBJ1-1; possible D gene TRBD1, 5 bases. Per germline, CDR1 LGHDT and CDR2 YNNKEL (reference sequence). CDR3 length: 17 residues. V dropped 4 bases and J dropped 7 bases, with 25 bases sitting between them. The CDR3 loop is CASSPWGDPRDNDEAFF. CDR3 bases: TGTGCCAGCAGCCCATGGGGGGACCCGAGGGATAACGATGAAGCTTTCTTT. The full variable domain, completed using reference TRBV3-1 and TRBJ1-1, is DTAVSQTPKYLVTQMGNDKSIKCEQNLGHDTMYWYKQDSKKFLKIMFSYNNKELIINETVPNRFSPKSPDKAHLNLHINSLELGDSAVYFCASSPWGDPRDNDEAFFGQGTRLTVV.

The chain combines TRBV4-1 with TRBJ2-7; 9 positions agree with TRBD2. This CDR3 contains 14 residues. V was pared by 6 bases and J by 3 bases, with 6 bases of the junction left unmatched. Germline V lookup: CDR1 MGHRA, CDR2 YSYEKL. Written as DNA, the CDR3 is TGCGCCAGCAGTCGAGGGACTAGCTTCTACGAGCAGTACTTC. This translates into CASSRGTSFYEQYF.

The chain is built from TRBV28 and TRBJ2-1, with TRBD1 matching over 11 bases. The germline V gene has CDR1 MDHEN and CDR2 SYDVKM. The CDR3 is 17 amino acids. Trimming at V came to 3 bases and at J to 5 bases, leaving 9 bases not matched to a gene. DNA for the CDR3: TGTGCCAGCAGTTTCGTCCGGGACAGGGGGGGACACAATGAGCAGTTCTTC. This encodes CASSFVRDRGGHNEQFF.

This clonotype turned up a few times. The chain combines TRBV3-1 with TRBJ1-1; D is unresolved. V lost 7 bases, J lost 11 bases, and 23 bases lay in between. The CDR3 is 14 residues long. Germline lookup yields CDR1 LGHDT and CDR2 YNNKEL (reference sequence). The CDR3 protein is CASTRASSQGGAFF. CDR3 nucleotide sequence: TGTGCCAGCACCCGCGCCAGCAGCCAAGGCGGGGCTTTCTTT.

This clonotype was detected ten times or more. The J gene is TRBJ2-2, the V gene TRBV28; D is ambiguous. The V gene's germline CDR1 is MDHEN and CDR2 SYDVKM. The CDR3 length is 14 residues. V was shortened by 2 bases and J by 7 bases, with 11 bases between the two germline ends. The CDR3 protein is CASSLLTRSGELFF. In DNA, the CDR3 is TGTGCCAGCAGTTTACTAACCCGAAGCGGGGAGCTGTTTTTT.

This clonotype was observed at least ten times. CDR3 loop: CASSLSPTPGDYGYTF. The CDR3 DNA reads as TGTGCCAGCAGTTTATCCCCTACCCCCGGTGACTATGGCTACACCTTC. The V and J genes are TRBV27 and TRBJ1-2; D gene unclear. This CDR3 contains 16 residues. V dropped 0 bases and J dropped 3 bases, with 14 bases sitting between them. Germline V gene data show CDR1 as MNHEY and CDR2 as SMNVEV (reference sequence).

This clonotype was detected a few times. The chain combines TRBV3-1 with TRBJ2-2, with a tentative D call TRBD2 (5 bases). Trimming left V 3 bases short and J 6 bases short, with 11 bases between. The germline V gene encodes CDR1 LGHDT and CDR2 YNNKEL (reference sequence). The CDR3 extends over 14 amino acids. The CDR3 is CASSQEERAGELFF. In DNA, the CDR3 is TGTGCCAGCAGCCAGGAAGAGAGGGCCGGGGAGCTGTTTTTT.

Many counts were recorded for this clonotype. The chain has TRBV7-2 and TRBJ2-5, with D uncertain. The V end lost 7 bases, the J end lost 1 base, and 10 bases lay between the germline ends. Germline CDR1 is SGHTA and CDR2 is FQGNSA. The CDR3 contains 13 residues. In nucleotides, the CDR3 is TGTGCCAGCAACGCGGACCTCCAAGAGACCCAGTACTTC. Amino acid sequence: CASNADLQETQYF.

V and J are TRBV3-2 and TRBJ1-5; the D call TRBD1 from the table was never checked on the DNA. TRBV3-2 is designated a pseudogene. CDR3 size: 14 residues. In nucleotides, the CDR3 is TGTGCCAGCAGCCAAGATGGGGGGAATCAGCCCCAGCATTTT. Translated: CASSQDGGNQPQHF.

The chain uses TRBV4-1 and TRBJ1-1; possibly TRBD1 for D (5 bases). Deletions cut 4 bases from V and 3 bases from J, with 15 bases between. Germline lookup yields CDR1 MGHRA and CDR2 YSYEKL. There are 15 residues in the CDR3. CDR3: CASSPQRSGDTEAFF. The DNA for the CDR3 is TGCGCCAGCAGCCCCCAACGGTCGGGGGACACTGAAGCTTTCTTT.

This clonotype was recorded a few times. V usage is TRBV19 and J usage is TRBJ1-1, with D possibly being TRBD1 (5 bases). V lost 5 bases, J lost 1 base, and 14 bases lay in between. The CDR3 is made up of 15 amino acids. Germline assignment: CDR1 LNHDA and CDR2 SQIVND (reference sequence). The CDR3 bases are TGTGCCAGTAGTCTCCCCGGGACGCGGAACACTGAAGCTTTCTTT. Its translation is CASSLPGTRNTEAFF.

This chain joins TRBV6-5 and TRBJ1-2; D gene uncertain. The V gene lost 2 bases and the J gene lost 3 bases, with 16 bases spanning the gap. Germline V lookup: CDR1 MNHEY, CDR2 SVGAGI. CDR3 length: 16 residues. The CDR3 protein is CASSYRRAPADYGYTF. The CDR3 DNA reads as TGTGCCAGCAGTTACCGCCGGGCCCCGGCGGACTATGGCTACACCTTC.

The table lists this clonotype with many counts. V usage is TRBV7-2 and J usage is TRBJ2-7; D is ambiguous. The CDR3 extends over 12 amino acids. The ends were cut back, 1 base at V and 6 bases at J, with 7 bases in the middle. Germline assignment: CDR1 SGHTA and CDR2 FQGNSA. CDR3 nucleotide sequence: TGTGCCAGCAGCTTAGTAGTGGGCGAGCAGTACTTC. Amino acids: CASSLVVGEQYF.